The rows below give T cell receptor beta chains drawn from one sample of a study of blood T cells in healthy people across ages. One entry per CDR3 protein, called by TCRdb with MiXCR from the 5' RACE reads. This table holds around 500,000 distinct CDR3 sequences, more than 45% found once. Sequencing was performed on blood. The receptors derive from an older man in good health. Each CDR3 is given with its conserved first and last residue. A D gene is named only where the DNA matches it firmly. Clone sizes are given selectively: once, few, many, or a class where the clone is expanded.

j_gene: TRBJ2-5
abundance: few
d_gene: NA
v_gene: TRBV7-7
CDR3nt: TGTGCTAGCAGCTCTACAGGGATCCAAGAGACCCAGTACTTC
CDR3aa: CASSSTGIQETQYF

j_gene: TRBJ1-6
abundance: NA
d_gene: NA
v_gene: TRBV7-2
CDR3nt: TGTGCCAGCAGCCCTACACGTTCACCCTCACCCCTCCACTTT
CDR3aa: CASSPTRSPSPLHF

j_gene: TRBJ2-7
abundance: once
d_gene: NA
v_gene: TRBV3-1
CDR3nt: TGTGCCAGCAGCGGGACTCGTAATTCCTACGAGCAGTACTTC
CDR3aa: CASSGTRNSYEQYF

j_gene: TRBJ2-7
abundance: NA
d_gene: TRBD2
v_gene: TRBV20-1
CDR3nt: TGCAGTGCAAAGGGACTAGCGGGAAACGAGCAGTACTTC
CDR3aa: CSAKGLAGNEQYF

j_gene: TRBJ2-3
abundance: few
d_gene: TRBD1
v_gene: TRBV25-1
CDR3nt: TGTGCCAGCAGTGGGACAGGATTCACAGATACGCAGTATTTT
CDR3aa: CASSGTGFTDTQYF

j_gene: TRBJ2-7
abundance: NA
d_gene: NA
v_gene: TRBV2
CDR3nt: TGTGCCAGCAGTGAACTACGGACAGCGAACGGGGGCGAGCAGTACTTC
CDR3aa: CASSELRTANGGEQYF

j_gene: TRBJ1-1
abundance: NA
d_gene: NA
v_gene: TRBV7-2
CDR3nt: TGTGCCAGCAGCTTAGGGGGCACGGGGACTGAAGCTTTCTTT
CDR3aa: CASSLGGTGTEAFF

j_gene: TRBJ1-2
abundance: few
d_gene: NA
v_gene: TRBV6-1
CDR3nt: TGTGCCAGCAGTGAAAGGACGAGTTCTTACACCTTC
CDR3aa: CASSERTSSYTF

j_gene: TRBJ2-3
abundance: NA
d_gene: TRBD2
v_gene: TRBV4-1
CDR3nt: TGCGCCAGCAGCCCTCGCCCCGGGACTACTAGCACAGATACGCAGTATTTT
CDR3aa: CASSPRPGTTSTDTQYF

j_gene: TRBJ1-4
abundance: NA
d_gene: NA
v_gene: TRBV4-1
CDR3nt: TGCGCCAGCAGCCAATCAGGACGGGACAATGAAAAACTGTTTTTT
CDR3aa: CASSQSGRDNEKLFF

j_gene: TRBJ1-6
abundance: once
d_gene: NA
v_gene: TRBV7-2
CDR3nt: TGTGCCAGCAGCTCCCGCCCACCGGGACATCAGCAGGATTCACCCCTCCACTTT
CDR3aa: CASSSRPPGHQQDSPLHF

j_gene: TRBJ1-1
abundance: NA
d_gene: TRBD1
v_gene: TRBV29-1
CDR3nt: TGCAGCGCCGTCCGACAGGGTGGGACTGGAGCTTTCTTT
CDR3aa: CSAVRQGGTGAFF

j_gene: TRBJ2-3
abundance: NA
d_gene: NA
v_gene: TRBV7-9
CDR3nt: TGTGCCAGCAGCTTAGCGGGGAGCGACACAGATACGCAGTATTTT
CDR3aa: CASSLAGSDTDTQYF

j_gene: TRBJ1-1
abundance: NA
d_gene: NA
v_gene: TRBV12-3/TRBV12-4
CDR3nt: TGTGCCAGCAGTTTACCTGGCTCTTTCACTCCCCCTGAAGCTTTCTTT
CDR3aa: CASSLPGSFTPPEAFF

j_gene: TRBJ1-1
abundance: NA
d_gene: NA
v_gene: TRBV6-1
CDR3nt: TGTGCCAGCAGCATGGAGGGGACTGAAGCTTTCTTT
CDR3aa: CASSMEGTEAFF

j_gene: TRBJ2-3
abundance: NA
d_gene: NA
v_gene: TRBV20-1
CDR3nt: TGCGGTGCTAAGGCTAGCGGCACAGATACGCAGTATTTT
CDR3aa: CGAKASGTDTQYF

j_gene: TRBJ1-1
abundance: NA
d_gene: TRBD1
v_gene: TRBV28
CDR3nt: TGTGCCAGCAGCCCCACAGGGGCTAACACTGAAGCTTTCTTT
CDR3aa: CASSPTGANTEAFF

j_gene: TRBJ2-3
abundance: NA
d_gene: NA
v_gene: TRBV25-1
CDR3nt: TGTGCCAGCAGTCCCCCAGGGACCATTCTGGATACGCAGTATTTT
CDR3aa: CASSPPGTILDTQYF

j_gene: TRBJ2-3
abundance: NA
d_gene: NA
v_gene: TRBV7-2
CDR3nt: TGTGCCAGCAGCCGCGTGATGGGGGCCAGCACAGATACGCAGTATTTT
CDR3aa: CASSRVMGASTDTQYF

j_gene: TRBJ2-1
abundance: NA
d_gene: NA
v_gene: TRBV2
CDR3nt: TGTGCCAGTGCAGAAGCGGAGTACAATGAGCAGTTCTTC
CDR3aa: CASAEAEYNEQFF

j_gene: TRBJ2-7
abundance: many
d_gene: TRBD2
v_gene: TRBV7-2
CDR3nt: TGTGCCAGCAGCATTAGCGGGGGGAACTCCTACGAGCAGTACTTC
CDR3aa: CASSISGGNSYEQYF

j_gene: TRBJ2-2
abundance: NA
d_gene: NA
v_gene: TRBV7-2
CDR3nt: TGTGCCAGCAGGATCAGGGGGGGTCCGAACACCGGGGAGCTGTTTTTT
CDR3aa: CASRIRGGPNTGELFF

j_gene: TRBJ2-6
abundance: NA
d_gene: NA
v_gene: TRBV28
CDR3nt: TGTGCCAGCACGGCCCCAAGGGCCAACGTCCTGACTTTC
CDR3aa: CASTAPRANVLTF

j_gene: TRBJ2-1
abundance: NA
d_gene: NA
v_gene: TRBV29-1
CDR3nt: TGCAGCGTCAAGGCCCGGGGGAGCTCCTACAAGGAGCAGTTCTTC
CDR3aa: CSVKARGSSYKEQFF

j_gene: TRBJ2-5
abundance: few
d_gene: NA
v_gene: TRBV20-1
CDR3nt: TGCAGTGCTCGTTTGGGGGGAGGCCAAGAGACCCAGTACTTC
CDR3aa: CSARLGGGQETQYF

j_gene: TRBJ2-1
abundance: NA
d_gene: TRBD2
v_gene: TRBV7-2
CDR3nt: TGTGCCAGCAGCCCGACTAGCGGGGGTCCTTACAATGAGCAGTTCTTC
CDR3aa: CASSPTSGGPYNEQFF

j_gene: TRBJ2-7
abundance: many
d_gene: NA
v_gene: TRBV6-5
CDR3nt: TGTGCCAGCAGTTACTATGGGGACGGAGGTTACGAGCAGTACTTC
CDR3aa: CASSYYGDGGYEQYF

j_gene: TRBJ1-5
abundance: NA
d_gene: NA
v_gene: TRBV20-1
CDR3nt: TGCAGTGCTAGTACACAGGACAATCAGCCCCAGCATTTT
CDR3aa: CSASTQDNQPQHF